One sample yielded the 8 T cell receptor beta chains listed below, sequenced in a study of T cell repertoires in cytomegalovirus infection. These receptors lack a known antigen. MiXCR, run by TCRdb on the reads, gives a single entry per CDR3 protein. The table shows roughly 340,000 distinct CDR3 sequences, with almost 30% occurring only once. The material sequenced was cultured PBMCs, taken from culture after CMV antigen stimulation. These receptors came from a human donor in good health (CMV status not recorded). Some clones in this sample may be carry-over from other donors' samples.

This clonotype was picked up one time. The rearrangement joins TRBV5-4 to TRBJ2-1, with unresolved D. Trimming shortened V by 6 bases and J by 5 bases, and 12 bases separated the two germline ends. Germline CDR1 is SGHNT and CDR2 is YYREEE (reference sequence). There are 13 residues in the CDR3. The CDR3 nucleotides are TGTGCCAGCACCCGTGACTTAAACAATGAGCAGTTCTTC. It codes for CASTRDLNNEQFF.

The rearrangement joins TRBV7-3 to TRBJ2-3; maybe TRBD2 (5 bases). Per germline, CDR1 SGHTA and CDR2 FQGTGA. The CDR3 covers 15 residues. V was clipped by 4 bases and J by 5 bases, with 16 bases between them. The CDR3 loop is CASSSLAGDRDTQYF. CDR3 DNA: TGTGCCAGCAGCTCCCTTGCCGGGGATAGAGATACGCAGTATTTT. Filled out from reference TRBV7-3 and TRBJ2-3, the complete variable domain reads GAGVSQTPSNKVTEKGKYVELRCDPISGHTALYWYRQSLGQGPEFLIYFQGTGAADDSGLPNDRFFAVRPEGSVSTLKIQRTERGDSAVYLCASSSLAGDRDTQYFGPGTRLTVL.

The gene calls are TRBV10-2 and TRBJ1-2; a weak D match, TRBD1 (5 bases). From germline, CDR1 is WSHSY and CDR2 SAAADI. The V end was cut by 8 bases, the J end by 4 bases, with 17 bases between. This CDR3 contains 14 residues. The CDR3 nucleotides read TGCGCCAGCCGACCAGGGAGCGACCCCTATGGCTACACCTTC. It encodes CASRPGSDPYGYTF.

This clonotype occurred once. This chain links TRBV5-6 with TRBJ1-5; D unresolved. Trimming removed 1 base at V and 4 bases at J, with 6 bases between. Germline V gene sequence: CDR1 SGHDT, CDR2 YYEEEE. This CDR3 has 13 amino acids. CDR3 DNA: TGTGCCAGCAGCTTGAACGCGAATCAGCCCCAGCATTTT. It translates to CASSLNANQPQHF.

This chain links TRBV12-3 or TRBV12-4 with TRBJ1-2; a possible D gene is TRBD1 (6 bases). The CDR3 contains 14 residues. V dropped 3 bases and J dropped 1 base, with 9 bases sitting between them. The CDR3 bases are TGTGCCAGCAGTTTCGGACAGAATAACTATGGCTACACCTTC. It specifies CASSFGQNNYGYTF.

This clonotype was detected ten times or more. The chain carries TRBV5-6 and TRBJ1-4; D remains unclear. The germline CDR1 and CDR2 sequences are SGHDT and YYEEEE. The CDR3 extends over 15 amino acids. V was pared by 2 bases and J by 6 bases, with 14 bases between. DNA for the CDR3: TGTGCCAGCAGCTTCGGCGAGGATCTCGATGAAAAACTGTTTTTT. This translates into CASSFGEDLDEKLFF.

The rearrangement links TRBV27 to TRBJ1-1; 8 positions match TRBD1. CDR3 length: 17 residues. Germline V gene sequence: CDR1 MNHEY, CDR2 SMNVEV (reference sequence). J lost 2 bases, V lost 7 bases, and 15 bases had no gene match. The CDR3 protein is CASNPLQGAQGNTEAFF. The CDR3 bases are TGTGCCAGCAACCCCCTCCAGGGGGCCCAAGGCAACACTGAAGCTTTCTTT.

This clonotype was detected only a few times. The J gene is TRBJ2-6, the V gene TRBV24-1; D remains unclear. V was pared by 9 bases and J by 0 bases, with 20 bases between. The CDR3 loop spans 18 amino acids. Germline V gene lookup returns CDR1 KGHDR and CDR2 SFDVKD. The CDR3 loop reads CATGKGSATLSGANVLTF. CDR3 nucleotides: TGTGCCACCGGAAAAGGATCAGCTACTCTCTCTGGGGCCAACGTCCTGACTTTC.